This is a list of T cell receptor beta chains from one sample in a study of T-cell reconstitution after alpha-beta-depleted transplantation in children. MiXCR, applied by TCRdb to the PCR reads, yields one record per CDR3 protein. The data contain about 500,000 distinct CDR3 sequences, approximately 32% of them seen just once; the ten biggest clones take up approximately 2.3%. Specimen: PBMCs from the stem cell graft donor, collected from the stem cell graft. Receptors originate from a human donor who donated a stem cell graft to a child with aplastic anemia. Both conserved end residues are part of each CDR3. D genes are given only for firm matches. Expanded clones get a size class; other rows say once, few or many, or leave the size out.

v_call: TRBV5-6; d_call: NA; j_call: TRBJ1-2; clone_size: few; cdr3_nt: TGTGCCAGCAGCTTGAACATTCGGTCTTTTGGCTACACCTTC; cdr3_aa: CASSLNIRSFGYTF
v_call: TRBV5-4; d_call: TRBD2; j_call: TRBJ2-3; clone_size: NA; cdr3_nt: TGTGCCAGCAGCTTGGTGCGGGAGGGCCCGAGGGAGATGATAGATACGCAGTATTTT; cdr3_aa: CASSLVREGPREMIDTQYF
v_call: TRBV5-5; d_call: TRBD1; j_call: TRBJ1-5; clone_size: few; cdr3_nt: TGTGCCAGCAGCGCAGGGGGCGGCAATCAGCCCCAGCATTTT; cdr3_aa: CASSAGGGNQPQHF
v_call: TRBV30; d_call: NA; j_call: TRBJ1-6; clone_size: NA; cdr3_nt: TGTGCCTGGATCCGGGACTATAATTCACCCCTCCACTTT; cdr3_aa: CAWIRDYNSPLHF
v_call: TRBV6-1; d_call: TRBD2; j_call: TRBJ2-1; clone_size: NA; cdr3_nt: TGTGCCAGCAGTGATAGCGGGGTTAGGGGCCATGAGCAGTTCTTC; cdr3_aa: CASSDSGVRGHEQFF
v_call: TRBV6-6; d_call: TRBD1; j_call: TRBJ1-2; clone_size: few; cdr3_nt: TGTGCCAGCGTCGCAGGACAGGACTATGGCTACACCTTC; cdr3_aa: CASVAGQDYGYTF
v_call: TRBV20-1; d_call: TRBD2; j_call: TRBJ2-3; clone_size: few; cdr3_nt: TGCAGTGCTCACCGAAAGACCGGGACTAGCGGCACAGATACGCAGTATTTT; cdr3_aa: CSAHRKTGTSGTDTQYF
v_call: TRBV6-2/TRBV6-3; d_call: NA; j_call: TRBJ2-2; clone_size: few; cdr3_nt: TGTGCCAGCATCCCAGCTGGGAAGAACACCGGGGAGCTGTTTTTT; cdr3_aa: CASIPAGKNTGELFF
v_call: TRBV6-1; d_call: NA; j_call: TRBJ2-1; clone_size: NA; cdr3_nt: TGTGCCAGCAGTGCCACGTACAATGAGCAGTTCTTC; cdr3_aa: CASSATYNEQFF
v_call: TRBV29-1; d_call: NA; j_call: TRBJ2-5; clone_size: few; cdr3_nt: TGCAGCGTTGAAGGGTCGGACACCCAAGAGACCCAGTACTTC; cdr3_aa: CSVEGSDTQETQYF
v_call: TRBV15; d_call: NA; j_call: TRBJ2-6; clone_size: NA; cdr3_nt: TGTGCCACCAGCAGAGATCTGGGGGGGCAGGGCCGGGCCCCTGGAGGGGCCAACGTCCTGACTTTC; cdr3_aa: CATSRDLGGQGRAPGGANVLTF
v_call: TRBV28; d_call: TRBD2; j_call: TRBJ2-1; clone_size: few; cdr3_nt: TGTGCCAGCAGCCAAGCGGGAGGGCCCCACAATGAGCAGTTCTTC; cdr3_aa: CASSQAGGPHNEQFF
v_call: TRBV5-4; d_call: TRBD2; j_call: TRBJ2-7; clone_size: NA; cdr3_nt: TGTGCCAGCAGCTTGGTGGGACTAGCGGGAGTGGACGAGCAGTACTTC; cdr3_aa: CASSLVGLAGVDEQYF
v_call: TRBV7-2; d_call: NA; j_call: TRBJ1-3; clone_size: NA; cdr3_nt: TGTGCCAGCAGCCCAACCCGGACAGTGAACACCATATATTTT; cdr3_aa: CASSPTRTVNTIYF
v_call: TRBV12-3/TRBV12-4; d_call: TRBD1; j_call: TRBJ2-7; clone_size: few; cdr3_nt: TGTGCCAGCAGCATCGCCGGGACAGGATACGAGCAGTACTTC; cdr3_aa: CASSIAGTGYEQYF
v_call: TRBV20-1; d_call: TRBD2; j_call: TRBJ2-1; clone_size: NA; cdr3_nt: TGCAGTGCTAGAGATGGGCGTTCGGGGACTACCTACTACAATGAGCAGTTCTTC; cdr3_aa: CSARDGRSGTTYYNEQFF
v_call: TRBV27; d_call: TRBD2; j_call: TRBJ2-1; clone_size: NA; cdr3_nt: TGTGCCAGCAGTTTCCAGCGGGGCTACAATGAGCAGTTCTTC; cdr3_aa: CASSFQRGYNEQFF
v_call: TRBV6-2/TRBV6-3; d_call: TRBD1; j_call: TRBJ1-5; clone_size: NA; cdr3_nt: TGTGCCAGCAGTTACCGTGGATTAGTGTGGGGACAGCCACGTATCAGCAATCAGCCCCAGCATTTT; cdr3_aa: CASSYRGLVWGQPRISNQPQHF
v_call: TRBV7-8; d_call: NA; j_call: TRBJ2-3; clone_size: NA; cdr3_nt: TGTGCCAGCAGCCAGGGGGGGGGCAATACGCAGTATTTT; cdr3_aa: CASSQGGGNTQYF
v_call: TRBV29-1; d_call: TRBD1; j_call: TRBJ2-1; clone_size: NA; cdr3_nt: TGCAGCGTTGAAAGGTCGGGACAGGGTCTGGGGCAGTTCTTC; cdr3_aa: CSVERSGQGLGQFF
v_call: TRBV12-3/TRBV12-4; d_call: NA; j_call: TRBJ1-2; clone_size: NA; cdr3_nt: TGTGCCAGCAGTTCTCCCTCGTGGCGGGGGTTCGGCTATGGCTACACCTTC; cdr3_aa: CASSSPSWRGFGYGYTF
v_call: TRBV12-3/TRBV12-4; d_call: NA; j_call: TRBJ1-1; clone_size: few; cdr3_nt: TGTGCCAGCAGTTTCAACAGGGTCAACACTGAAGCTTTCTTT; cdr3_aa: CASSFNRVNTEAFF